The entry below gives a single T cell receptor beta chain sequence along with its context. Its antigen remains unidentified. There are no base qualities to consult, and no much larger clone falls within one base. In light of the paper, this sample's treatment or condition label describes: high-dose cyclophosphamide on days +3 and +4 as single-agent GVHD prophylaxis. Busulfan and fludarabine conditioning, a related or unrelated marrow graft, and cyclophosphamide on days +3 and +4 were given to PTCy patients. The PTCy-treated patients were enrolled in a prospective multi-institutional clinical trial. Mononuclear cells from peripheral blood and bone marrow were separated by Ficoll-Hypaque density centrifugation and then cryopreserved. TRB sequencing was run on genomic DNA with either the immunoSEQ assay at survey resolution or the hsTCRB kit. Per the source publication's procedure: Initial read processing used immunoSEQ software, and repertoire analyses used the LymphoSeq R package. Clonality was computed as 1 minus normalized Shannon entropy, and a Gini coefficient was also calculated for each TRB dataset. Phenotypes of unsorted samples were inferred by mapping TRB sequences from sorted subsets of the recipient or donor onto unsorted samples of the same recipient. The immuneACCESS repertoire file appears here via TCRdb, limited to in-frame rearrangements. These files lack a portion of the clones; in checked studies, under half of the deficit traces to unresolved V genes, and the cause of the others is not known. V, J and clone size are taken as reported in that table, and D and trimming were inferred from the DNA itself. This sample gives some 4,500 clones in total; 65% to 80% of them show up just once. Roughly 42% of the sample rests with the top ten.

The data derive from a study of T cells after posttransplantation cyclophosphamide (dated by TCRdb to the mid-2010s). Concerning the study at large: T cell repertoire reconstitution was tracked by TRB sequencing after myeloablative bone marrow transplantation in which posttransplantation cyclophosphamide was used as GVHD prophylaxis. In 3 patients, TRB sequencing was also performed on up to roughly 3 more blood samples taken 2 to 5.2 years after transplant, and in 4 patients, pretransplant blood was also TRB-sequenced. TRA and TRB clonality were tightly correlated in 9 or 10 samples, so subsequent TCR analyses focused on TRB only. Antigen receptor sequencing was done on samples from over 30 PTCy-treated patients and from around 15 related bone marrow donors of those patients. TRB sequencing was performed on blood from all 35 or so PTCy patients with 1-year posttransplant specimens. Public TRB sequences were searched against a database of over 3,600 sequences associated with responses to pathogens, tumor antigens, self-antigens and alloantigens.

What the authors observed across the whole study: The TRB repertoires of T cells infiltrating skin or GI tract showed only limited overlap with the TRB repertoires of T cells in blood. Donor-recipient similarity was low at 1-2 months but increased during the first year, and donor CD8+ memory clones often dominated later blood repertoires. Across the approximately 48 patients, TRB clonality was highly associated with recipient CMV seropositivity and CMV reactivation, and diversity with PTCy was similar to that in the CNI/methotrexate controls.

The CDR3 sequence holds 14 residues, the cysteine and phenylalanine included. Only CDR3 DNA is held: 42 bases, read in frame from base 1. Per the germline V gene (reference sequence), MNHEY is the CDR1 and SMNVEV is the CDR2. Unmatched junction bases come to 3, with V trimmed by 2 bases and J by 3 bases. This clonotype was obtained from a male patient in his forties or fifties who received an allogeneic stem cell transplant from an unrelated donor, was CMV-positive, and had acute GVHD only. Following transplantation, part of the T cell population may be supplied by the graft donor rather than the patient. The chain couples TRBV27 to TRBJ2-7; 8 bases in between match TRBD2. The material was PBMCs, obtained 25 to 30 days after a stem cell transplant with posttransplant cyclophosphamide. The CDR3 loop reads CASSLTLAGYEQYF. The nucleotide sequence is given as TGTGCCAGCAGTTTAACCCTAGCGGGCTACGAGCAGTACTTC.